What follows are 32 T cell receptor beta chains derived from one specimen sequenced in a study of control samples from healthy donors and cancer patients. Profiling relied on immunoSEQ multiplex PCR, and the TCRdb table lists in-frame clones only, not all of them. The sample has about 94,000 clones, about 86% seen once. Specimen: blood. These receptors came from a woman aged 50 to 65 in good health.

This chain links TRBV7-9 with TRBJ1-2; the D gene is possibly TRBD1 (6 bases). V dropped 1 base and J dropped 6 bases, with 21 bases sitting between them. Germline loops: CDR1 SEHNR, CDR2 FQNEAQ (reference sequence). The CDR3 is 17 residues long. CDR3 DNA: TGTGCCAGCAGCTTAGGGTCCGAATATGGAGGGGGTAATGGCTACACCTTC. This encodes CASSLGSEYGGGNGYTF.

The CDR3 nucleotides are TGTGCCAGCAGACCGGGACAGGGGGTCGAGACCCAGTACTTC. Its protein is CASRPGQGVETQYF. The V and J genes are TRBV7-2 and TRBJ2-5; 11 bases are a match to TRBD1. Germline CDR1 reads SGHTA; CDR2 reads FQGNSA. Trimming removed 6 bases from V and 5 bases from J; junction bases left unmatched: 5. This CDR3 contains 14 residues.

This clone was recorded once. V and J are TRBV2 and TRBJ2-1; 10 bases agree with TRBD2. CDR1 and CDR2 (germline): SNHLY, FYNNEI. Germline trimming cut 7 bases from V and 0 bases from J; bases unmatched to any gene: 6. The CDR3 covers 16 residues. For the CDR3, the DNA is TGTGCCAGCAAAGTTAGGACTAGCGGCTCCTACAATGAGCAGTTCTTC. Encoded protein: CASKVRTSGSYNEQFF.

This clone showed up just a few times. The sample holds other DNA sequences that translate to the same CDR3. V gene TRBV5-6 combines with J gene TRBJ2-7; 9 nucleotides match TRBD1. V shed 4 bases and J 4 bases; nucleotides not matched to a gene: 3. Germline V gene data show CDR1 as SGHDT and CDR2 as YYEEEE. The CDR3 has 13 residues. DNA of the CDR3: TGTGCCAGCAGCCGGGACAGGGTTTACGAGCAGTACTTC. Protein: CASSRDRVYEQYF.

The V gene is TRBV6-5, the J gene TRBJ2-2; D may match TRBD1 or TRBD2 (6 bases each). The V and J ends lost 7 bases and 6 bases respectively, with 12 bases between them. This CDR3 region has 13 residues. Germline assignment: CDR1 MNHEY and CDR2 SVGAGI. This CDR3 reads CASKWGAAGELFF. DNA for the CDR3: TGTGCCAGCAAGTGGGGGGCAGCCGGGGAGCTGTTTTTT.

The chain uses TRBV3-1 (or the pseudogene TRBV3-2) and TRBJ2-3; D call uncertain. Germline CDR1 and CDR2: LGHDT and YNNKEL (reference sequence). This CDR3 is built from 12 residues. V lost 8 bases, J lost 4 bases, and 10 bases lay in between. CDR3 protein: CASHDPPDTQYF. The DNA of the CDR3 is TGTGCCAGCCATGACCCCCCAGATACGCAGTATTTT.

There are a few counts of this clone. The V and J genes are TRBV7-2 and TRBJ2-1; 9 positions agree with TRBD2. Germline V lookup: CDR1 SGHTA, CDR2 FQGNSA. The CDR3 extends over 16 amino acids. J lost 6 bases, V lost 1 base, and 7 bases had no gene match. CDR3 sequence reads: CASSLGGGRASNEQFF. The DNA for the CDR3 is TGTGCCAGCAGCTTAGGAGGCGGGAGGGCCAGCAATGAGCAGTTCTTC.

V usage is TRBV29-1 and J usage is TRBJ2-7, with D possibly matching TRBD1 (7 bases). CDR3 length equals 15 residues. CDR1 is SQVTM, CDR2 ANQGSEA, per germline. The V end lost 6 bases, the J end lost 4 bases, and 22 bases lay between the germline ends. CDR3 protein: CSVSGSGGGAYEQYF. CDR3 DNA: TGCAGCGTATCCGGGAGTGGAGGGGGCGCGTACGAGCAGTACTTC.

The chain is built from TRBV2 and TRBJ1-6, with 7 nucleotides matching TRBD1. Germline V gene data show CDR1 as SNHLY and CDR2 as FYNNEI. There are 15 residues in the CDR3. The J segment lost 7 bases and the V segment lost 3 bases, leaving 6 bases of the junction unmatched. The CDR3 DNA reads TGTGCCAGCAGTGAGGCAGGGGGAAGGAATTCACCCCTCCACTTT. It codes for CASSEAGGRNSPLHF.

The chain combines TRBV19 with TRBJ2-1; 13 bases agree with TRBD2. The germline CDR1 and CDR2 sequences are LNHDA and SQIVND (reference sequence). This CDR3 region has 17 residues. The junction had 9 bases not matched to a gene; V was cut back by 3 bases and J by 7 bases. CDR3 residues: CASSMPGLAGTGNEQFF. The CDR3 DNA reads TGTGCCAGTAGTATGCCGGGACTAGCGGGGACGGGTAATGAGCAGTTCTTC.

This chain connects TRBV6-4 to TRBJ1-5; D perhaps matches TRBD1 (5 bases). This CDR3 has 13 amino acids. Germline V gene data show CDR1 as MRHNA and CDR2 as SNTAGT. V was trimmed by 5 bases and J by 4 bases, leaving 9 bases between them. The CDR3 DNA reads TGTGCCAGCAGTAGGGACCTTAATCAGCCCCAGCATTTT. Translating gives CASSRDLNQPQHF.

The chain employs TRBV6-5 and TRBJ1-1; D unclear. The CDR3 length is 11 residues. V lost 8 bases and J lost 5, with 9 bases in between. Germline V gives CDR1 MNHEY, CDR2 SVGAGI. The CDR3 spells CASQGRTEAFF. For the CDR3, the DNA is TGTGCCAGCCAAGGGCGTACTGAAGCTTTCTTT.

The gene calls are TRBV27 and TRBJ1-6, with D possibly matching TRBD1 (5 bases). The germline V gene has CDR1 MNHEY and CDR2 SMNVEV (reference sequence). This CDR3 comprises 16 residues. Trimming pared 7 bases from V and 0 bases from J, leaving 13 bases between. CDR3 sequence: CASTPDRSSYNSPLHF. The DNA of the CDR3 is TGTGCCAGCACCCCAGACAGAAGCTCCTATAATTCACCCCTCCACTTT.

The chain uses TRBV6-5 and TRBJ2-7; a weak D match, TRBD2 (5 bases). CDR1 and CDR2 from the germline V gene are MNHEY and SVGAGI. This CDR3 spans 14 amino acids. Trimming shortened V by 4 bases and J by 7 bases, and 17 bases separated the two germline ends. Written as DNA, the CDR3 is TGTGCCAGCAGTTTAGACGGAGGTCCACGGGAGCAGTACTTC. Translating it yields CASSLDGGPREQYF.

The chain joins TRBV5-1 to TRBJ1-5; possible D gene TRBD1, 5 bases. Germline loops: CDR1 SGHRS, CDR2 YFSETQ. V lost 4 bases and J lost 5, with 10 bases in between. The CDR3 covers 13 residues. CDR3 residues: CASSIGADQPQHF. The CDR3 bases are TGCGCCAGCAGCATAGGGGCCGATCAGCCCCAGCATTTT.

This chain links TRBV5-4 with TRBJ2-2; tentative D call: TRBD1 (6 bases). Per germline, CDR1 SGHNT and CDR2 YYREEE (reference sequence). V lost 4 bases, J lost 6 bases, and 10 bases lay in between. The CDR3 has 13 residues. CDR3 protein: CASSAQGPGELFF. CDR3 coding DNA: TGTGCCAGCAGCGCACAGGGCCCCGGGGAGCTGTTTTTT. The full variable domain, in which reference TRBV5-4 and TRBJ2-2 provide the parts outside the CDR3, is ETGVTQSPTHLIKTRGQQVTLRCSSQSGHNTVSWYQQALGQGPQFIFQYYREEENGRGNFPPRFSGLQFPNYSSELNVNALELDDSALYLCASSAQGPGELFFGEGSRLTVL.

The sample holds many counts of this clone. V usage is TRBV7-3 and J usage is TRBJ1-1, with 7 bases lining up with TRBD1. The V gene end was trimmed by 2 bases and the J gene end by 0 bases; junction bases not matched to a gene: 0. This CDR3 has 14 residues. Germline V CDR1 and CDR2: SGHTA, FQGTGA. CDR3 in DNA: TGTGCCAGCAGCTTAGACAGGGTGAACACTGAAGCTTTCTTT. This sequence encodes CASSLDRVNTEAFF.

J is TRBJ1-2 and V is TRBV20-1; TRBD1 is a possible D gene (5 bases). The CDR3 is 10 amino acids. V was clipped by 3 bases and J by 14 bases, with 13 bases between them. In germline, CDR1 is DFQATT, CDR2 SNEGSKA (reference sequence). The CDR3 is CSASVRGGTF. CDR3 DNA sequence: TGCAGTGCTAGTGTCCGGGGGGGGACCTTC.

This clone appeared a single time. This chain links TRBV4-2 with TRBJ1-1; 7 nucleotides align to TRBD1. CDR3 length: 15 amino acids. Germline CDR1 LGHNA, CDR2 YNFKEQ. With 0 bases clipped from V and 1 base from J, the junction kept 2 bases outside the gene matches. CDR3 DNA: TGTGCCAGCAGCCAAGATCAGGGGGGGAACACTGAAGCTTTCTTT. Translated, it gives CASSQDQGGNTEAFF.

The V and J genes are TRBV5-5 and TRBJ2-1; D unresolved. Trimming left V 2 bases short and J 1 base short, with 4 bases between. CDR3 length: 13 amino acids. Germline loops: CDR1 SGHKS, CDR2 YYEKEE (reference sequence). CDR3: CASSLVSYNEQFF. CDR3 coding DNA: TGTGCCAGCAGCTTAGTATCCTACAATGAGCAGTTCTTC.

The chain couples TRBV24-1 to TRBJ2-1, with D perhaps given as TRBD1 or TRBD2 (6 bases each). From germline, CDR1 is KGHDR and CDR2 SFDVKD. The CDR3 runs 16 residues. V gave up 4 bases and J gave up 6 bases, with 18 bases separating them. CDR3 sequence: CATSEGDLARGNEQFF. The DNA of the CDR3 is TGTGCCACCAGTGAGGGGGACTTAGCCAGGGGCAATGAGCAGTTCTTC.

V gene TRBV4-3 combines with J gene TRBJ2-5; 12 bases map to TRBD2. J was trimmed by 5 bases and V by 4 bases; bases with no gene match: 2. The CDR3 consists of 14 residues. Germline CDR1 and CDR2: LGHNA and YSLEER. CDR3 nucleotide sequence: TGCGCCAGCAGCCCCACTAGCGGGAGGGAGACCCAGTACTTC. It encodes CASSPTSGRETQYF.

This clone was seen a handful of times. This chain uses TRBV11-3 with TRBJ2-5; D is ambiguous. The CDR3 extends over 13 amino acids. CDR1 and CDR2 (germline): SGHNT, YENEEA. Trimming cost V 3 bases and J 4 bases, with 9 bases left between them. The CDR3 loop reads CASSFWSSETQYF. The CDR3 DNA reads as TGTGCCAGCAGCTTCTGGTCCTCAGAGACCCAGTACTTC.

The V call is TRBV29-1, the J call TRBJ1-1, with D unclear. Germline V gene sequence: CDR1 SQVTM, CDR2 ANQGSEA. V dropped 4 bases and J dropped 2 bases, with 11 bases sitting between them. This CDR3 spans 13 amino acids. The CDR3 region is CSVGWRVNTEAFF. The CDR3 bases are TGCAGCGTTGGCTGGAGGGTCAACACTGAAGCTTTCTTT.

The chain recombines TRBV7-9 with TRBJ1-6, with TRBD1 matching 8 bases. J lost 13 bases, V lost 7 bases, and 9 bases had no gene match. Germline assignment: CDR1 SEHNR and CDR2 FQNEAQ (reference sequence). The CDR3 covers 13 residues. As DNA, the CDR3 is TGTGCCAGCAACCAGGGGGCAGCTAACCCCCTCCACTTT. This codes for CASNQGAANPLHF.

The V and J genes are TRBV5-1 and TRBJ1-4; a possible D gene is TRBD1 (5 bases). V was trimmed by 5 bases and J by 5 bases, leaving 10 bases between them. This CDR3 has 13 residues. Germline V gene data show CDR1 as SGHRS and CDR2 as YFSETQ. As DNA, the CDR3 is TGCGCCAGCAGACCCTCAGGGAATGAAAAACTGTTTTTT. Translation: CASRPSGNEKLFF.

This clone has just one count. The CDR3 DNA reads TGTGCCAGCGGCGGCGGGACTCGAGCGAGCAATGAGCAGTTCTTC. Protein product: CASGGGTRASNEQFF. The chain combines TRBV6-6 with TRBJ2-1; a possible D gene is TRBD2 (6 bases). The CDR3 contains 15 residues. V lost 8 bases, J lost 6 bases, and 20 bases lay in between. Per germline, CDR1 MNHNY and CDR2 SVGAGI (reference sequence).

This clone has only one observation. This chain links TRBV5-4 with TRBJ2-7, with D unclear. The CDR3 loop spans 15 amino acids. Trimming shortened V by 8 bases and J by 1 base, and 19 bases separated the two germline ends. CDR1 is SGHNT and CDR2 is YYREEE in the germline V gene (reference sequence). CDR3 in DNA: TGTGCCAGTTCTCCGGGTCCGACGGAGTCCTACGAGCAGTACTTC. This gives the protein CASSPGPTESYEQYF. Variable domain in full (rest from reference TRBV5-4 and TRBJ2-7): ETGVTQSPTHLIKTRGQQVTLRCSSQSGHNTVSWYQQALGQGPQFIFQYYREEENGRGNFPPRFSGLQFPNYSSELNVNALELDDSALYLCASSPGPTESYEQYFGPGTRLTVT.

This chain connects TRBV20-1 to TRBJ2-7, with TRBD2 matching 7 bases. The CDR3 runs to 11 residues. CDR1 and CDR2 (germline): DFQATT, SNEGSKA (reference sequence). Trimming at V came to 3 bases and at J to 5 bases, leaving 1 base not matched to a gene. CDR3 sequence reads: CSARGGNEQYF. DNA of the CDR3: TGCAGTGCTAGGGGAGGGAACGAGCAGTACTTC.

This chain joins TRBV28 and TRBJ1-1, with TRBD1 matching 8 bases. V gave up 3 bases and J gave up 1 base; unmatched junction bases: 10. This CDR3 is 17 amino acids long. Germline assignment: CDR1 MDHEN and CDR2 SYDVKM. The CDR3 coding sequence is TGTGCCAGCAGTTTTCCTGTTTCCAGGGGGCCGAACACTGAAGCTTTCTTT. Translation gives CASSFPVSRGPNTEAFF.

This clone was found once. The CDR3 DNA follows: TGCGCCAGCAGCCAAGATCGCAGAATGGGGAAAAACATTCAGTACTTC. Encoded protein: CASSQDRRMGKNIQYF. The chain uses TRBV4-1 and TRBJ2-4; no reliable D call. This CDR3 spans 16 amino acids. V was cut by 0 bases and J by 4 bases, with 13 bases left in between. Looked up from germline, CDR1 is MGHRA and CDR2 is YSYEKL.

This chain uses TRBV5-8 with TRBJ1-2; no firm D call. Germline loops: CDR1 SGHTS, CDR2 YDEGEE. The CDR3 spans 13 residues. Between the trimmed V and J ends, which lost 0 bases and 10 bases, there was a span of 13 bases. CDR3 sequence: CASSLANSWHYTF. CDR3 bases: TGTGCCAGCAGCTTGGCGAACTCCTGGCACTACACCTTC.